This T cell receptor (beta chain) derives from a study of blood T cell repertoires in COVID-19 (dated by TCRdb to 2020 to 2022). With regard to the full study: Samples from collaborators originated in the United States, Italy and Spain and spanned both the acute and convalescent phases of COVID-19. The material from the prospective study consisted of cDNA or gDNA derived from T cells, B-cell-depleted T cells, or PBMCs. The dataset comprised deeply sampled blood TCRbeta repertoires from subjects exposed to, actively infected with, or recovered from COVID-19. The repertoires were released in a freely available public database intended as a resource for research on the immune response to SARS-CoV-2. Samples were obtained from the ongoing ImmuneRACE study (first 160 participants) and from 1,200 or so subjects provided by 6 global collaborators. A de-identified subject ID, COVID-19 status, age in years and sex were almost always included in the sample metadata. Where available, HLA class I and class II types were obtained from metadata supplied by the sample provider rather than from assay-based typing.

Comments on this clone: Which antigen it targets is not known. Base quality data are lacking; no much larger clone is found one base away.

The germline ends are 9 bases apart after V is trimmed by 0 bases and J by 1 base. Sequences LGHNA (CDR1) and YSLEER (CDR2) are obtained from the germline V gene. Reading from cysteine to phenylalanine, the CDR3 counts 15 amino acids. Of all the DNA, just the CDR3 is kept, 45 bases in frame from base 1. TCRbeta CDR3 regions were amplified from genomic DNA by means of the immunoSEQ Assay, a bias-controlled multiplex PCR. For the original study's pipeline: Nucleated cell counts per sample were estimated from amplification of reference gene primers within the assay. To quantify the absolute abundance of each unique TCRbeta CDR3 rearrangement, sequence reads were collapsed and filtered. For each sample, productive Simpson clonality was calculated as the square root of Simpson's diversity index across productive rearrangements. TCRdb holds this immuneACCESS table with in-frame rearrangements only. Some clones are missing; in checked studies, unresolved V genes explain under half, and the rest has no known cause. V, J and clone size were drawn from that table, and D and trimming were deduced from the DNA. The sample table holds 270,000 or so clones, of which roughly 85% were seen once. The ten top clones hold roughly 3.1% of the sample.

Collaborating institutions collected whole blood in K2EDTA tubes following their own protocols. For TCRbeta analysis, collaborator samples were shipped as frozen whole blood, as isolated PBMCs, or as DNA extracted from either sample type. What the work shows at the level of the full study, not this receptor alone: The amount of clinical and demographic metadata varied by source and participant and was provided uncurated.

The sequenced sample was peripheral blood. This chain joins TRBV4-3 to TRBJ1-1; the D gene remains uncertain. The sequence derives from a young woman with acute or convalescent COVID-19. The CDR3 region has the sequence CASSQDGVGNTEAFF. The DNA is TGCGCCAGCAGCCAAGACGGGGTGGGGAACACTGAAGCTTTCTTT.